The T cell receptor beta chain described here comes from a study of T cells in pancreatic ductal adenocarcinoma. Trimming at V came to 4 bases and at J to 2 bases, leaving 9 bases not matched to a gene. CDR3 length equals 17 residues. Germline V gene data show CDR1 as SGHNT and CDR2 as YENEEA. Surgery without prior neoadjuvant therapy was the treatment of the selected pancreatic ductal adenocarcinoma patients. TCRdb's copy holds only in-frame clones and misses some; the assay was immunoSEQ multiplex PCR. The sample gives 7,500 to 9,500 clones, roughly 90% of which show up once; roughly 3% is in the top ten. About this clone: Its antigen is as yet unknown.

Study-level results: Blood had more productive templates and around 8.2-fold more unique clonotypes than tumor.

This TCR was sampled from a human donor with pancreatic ductal adenocarcinoma. The chain combines TRBV11-3 with TRBJ2-2, with 8 bases aligning to TRBD2. Input material: PBMCs. CDR3 coding DNA: TGTGCCAGCAGCTCGGGGGGGTGGCAAATTAACACCGGGGAGCTGTTTTTT. It specifies CASSSGGWQINTGELFF.